The source of this T cell receptor (beta chain) is a study of T-cell reconstitution after alpha-beta-depleted transplantation in children. Study observations and caveats: Approximately two months post-transplant, alpha-beta T cells reportedly originated from several hundred expanded graft clones. Recipient T cells and thymic progenitors that survived were the source of the high TCRbeta diversity seen at day 60 in some patients. From newly produced T cells came most of the T-cell counts and diversity one year after transplant.

Unique molecular identifiers were built into the TCRbeta library. TCRdb called the PCR reads again in MiXCR, with one record for every CDR3 protein. Of over 45,000 distinct CDR3 sequences listed, 9.2% are singletons. This clonotype was seen at least ten times. No antigen is known for it. Trimming took off 0 bases at V and 4 bases at J, with 13 bases between the two ends. The CDR3 runs to 16 residues. Germline V lookup: CDR1 LGHNT, CDR2 FRNRAP. The receptor's source is a male patient between 2 and 10 years old who had a stem cell transplant for chronic granulomatous disease, so the T cells may come from the graft donor. The chain joins TRBV12-5 to TRBJ1-5; no definite D call. This material consisted of PBMCs, mostly from graft donor cells, taken 60 days after TCRalphabeta/CD19-depleted stem cell transplant. CDR3 sequence: CASGLVSTVVNQPQHF. The DNA of the CDR3 is TGTGCTAGTGGTTTGGTCAGCACGGTAGTAAATCAGCCCCAGCATTTT.